This T cell receptor (beta chain) was found in a study of CD8 T cells in Susac syndrome. Whole-study results and caveats: The study conceded that relatively few individuals underwent its TCR sequencing and HLA analysis.

To note about this clonotype: Its antigen is as yet unknown.

RNA amounts of about 0.5 to 1 ug underwent reverse transcription with random hexamers. Coverage of TCR beta CDR3 amplification by immunoSEQ multiplex PCR extended to 54 Vbeta and 13 Jbeta. MiXCR was run by TCRdb on the immunoSEQ multiplex PCR reads, yielding one entry per CDR3 protein. The sample records about 150,000 distinct CDR3 sequences, 92% being singletons. The healthy controls were matched to patients by age and sex. The authors negatively isolated CD8+ and CD4+ T cells and FACS-enriched TEMRA cells. This receptor was taken from a human donor in good health. The sequencing sample was made of CD4+ T cells from PBMCs.

The CDR3 sequence is CASSLGTPLEGTQYF. Written as DNA, the CDR3 is TGTGCCAGCAGCCTCGGGACCCCGCTGGAAGGGACCCAGTACTTC. This chain connects TRBV12-3 or TRBV12-4 to TRBJ2-5; the D call may be TRBD1 or TRBD2 (5 bases each). The V and J ends lost 6 bases and 7 bases respectively, with 21 bases between them. The CDR3 consists of 15 residues.